The 10 T cell receptor beta chains in this list originate from one sample, sequenced in a study of cytomegalovirus exposure and HLA in healthy donors. Primers: 60 Vbeta forward and 13 Jbeta reverse. Generated by immunoSEQ multiplex PCR, the TCRdb table keeps only in-frame clones and is missing some. The data contain some 200,000 clones, under 80% of them singletons. Sequencing was performed on PBMCs. Source of these receptors: a female donor in good health and CMV-seronegative.

In DNA, the CDR3 is TGTGCCAGCAGTGAATTCAGGGGCGCAATGGAAAAACTGTTTTTT. Protein sequence: CASSEFRGAMEKLFF. The genes are TRBV25-1 and TRBJ1-4; TRBD1 is a possible D gene (6 bases). Deletions cut 1 base from V and 8 bases from J, with 14 bases between. The CDR3 runs to 15 residues. From germline, CDR1 is MGHDK and CDR2 SYGVNS.

V is TRBV23-1 and J is TRBJ2-3, with D possibly being TRBD2 (6 bases). TRBV23-1 belongs to the ORF category, with a function that is uncertain. V lost 6 bases and J lost 1, with 20 bases in between. This CDR3 has 17 amino acids. CDR3 nucleotides: TGCGCCAGCAGCCTATCCCCGGGGCGGGGTTGCACAGATACGCAGTATTTT. It encodes CASSLSPGRGCTDTQYF.

This clone was recorded only once. V is TRBV5-1 and J is TRBJ2-5; possible D gene TRBD1, 5 bases. V lost 2 bases and J lost 0, with 11 bases in between. Germline assignment: CDR1 SGHRS and CDR2 YFSETQ. This CDR3 has 15 amino acids. The DNA of the CDR3 is TGCGCCAGCAGCTTCCAGGGAAACTACCAAGAGACCCAGTACTTC. Translating gives CASSFQGNYQETQYF.

The chain is built from TRBV5-1 and TRBJ2-3, with 8 bases identical to TRBD1. The CDR3 totals 15 residues. V lost 2 bases and J lost 1; bases outside the gene matches: 3. Looked up from germline, CDR1 is SGHRS and CDR2 is YFSETQ. CDR3 DNA sequence: TGCGCCAGCAGCTTTTGGGGACAGGGCACAGATACGCAGTATTTT. This gives the protein CASSFWGQGTDTQYF.

The gene calls are TRBV2 and TRBJ2-7; D gene unclear. The germline CDR1 and CDR2 sequences are SNHLY and FYNNEI. Trimming cost V 6 bases and J 3 bases, with 6 bases left between them. The CDR3 is 11 residues long. DNA for the CDR3: TGTGCCAGCAGCGAGATCTACGAGCAGTACTTC. Residues: CASSEIYEQYF.

This clone is a singleton in its sample. The chain recombines TRBV15 with TRBJ2-5; 11 bases line up with TRBD2. CDR1 and CDR2 from the germline V gene are LNHNV and YYDKDF (reference sequence). The CDR3 has 16 residues. The V gene end was trimmed by 3 bases and the J gene end by 2 bases; junction bases not matched to a gene: 5. This CDR3 is CATSSLLAGAQETQYF. The CDR3 nucleotides are TGTGCCACCAGCAGCCTACTAGCGGGGGCTCAAGAGACCCAGTACTTC.

This clone was observed a single time. The CDR3 is CASSLIRFGRREGYTF. DNA of the CDR3: TGTGCCAGCAGCTTAATACGGTTCGGGAGGCGGGAAGGCTACACCTTC. The chain couples TRBV7-3 to TRBJ1-2; D gene unclear. Trimming shortened V by 1 base and J by 8 bases, and 20 bases separated the two germline ends. The CDR3 is 16 residues long. Germline V gene data show CDR1 as SGHTA and CDR2 as FQGTGA.

This clone was recorded a few times. The rearrangement links TRBV7-6 to TRBJ1-6; D may be TRBD1 (6 bases). With 1 base removed from V and 2 bases from J, the gap between germline ends came to 12 bases. The CDR3 covers 17 residues. Germline CDR1 is SGHVS and CDR2 is FNYEAQ. The CDR3 sequence is CASSLVPRGPYNSPLHF. The CDR3 DNA sequence: TGTGCCAGCAGCTTAGTTCCCAGGGGCCCCTATAATTCACCCCTCCACTTT. Full variable domain (outside the CDR3, taken from reference TRBV7-6 and TRBJ1-6): GAGVSQSPRYKVTKRGQDVALRCDPISGHVSLYWYRQALGQGPEFLTYFNYEAQQDKSGLPNDRFSAERPEGSISTLTIQRTEQRDSAMYRCASSLVPRGPYNSPLHFGNGTRLTVT.

V usage is TRBV27 and J usage is TRBJ2-6, with unresolved D. V was cut by 7 bases and J by 0 bases, with 13 bases left in between. Germline V gene data show CDR1 as MNHEY and CDR2 as SMNVEV (reference sequence). This CDR3 comprises 16 residues. CDR3 amino acids: CASTSPAGSGANVLTF. CDR3 nucleotide sequence: TGTGCCAGCACCTCACCGGCAGGCTCTGGGGCCAACGTCCTGACTTTC.

This clone was seen once. V usage is TRBV6-1 and J usage is TRBJ2-3; 11 bases are a match to TRBD2. The germline V gene encodes CDR1 MNHNS and CDR2 SASEGT. Trimming removed 4 bases from V and 6 bases from J; junction bases left unmatched: 6. The CDR3 extends over 15 amino acids. The CDR3 DNA reads as TGTGCCAGCAGTGTAGGGACTAGCGGAGGGGATACGCAGTATTTT. It translates to CASSVGTSGGDTQYF.